Below, 4 T cell receptor beta chains from the same sample are listed, as sequenced in a study of sequential checkpoint blockade in melanoma. This table comes from immunoSEQ multiplex PCR, and its TCRdb copy is limited to in-frame clones, with some not included. The profile shows about 9,300 clones, approximately 25% of them singletons. Treatment reported: randomized to nivolumab then ipilimumab (arm A) or the reverse (arm B). This specimen was tumor tissue (inferred from file names), taken from a patient given nivolumab and ipilimumab in sequence. The receptors come from a human donor with melanoma.

In this sample, this clone is medium-sized. The chain joins TRBV11-3 to TRBJ1-3, with 9 bases fitting TRBD1. Trimming cost V 4 bases and J 2 bases; bases outside gene matches: 3. This CDR3 is 15 amino acids long. Germline loops: CDR1 SGHNT, CDR2 YENEEA. The CDR3 reads CASSSTGGTGNTIYF. The CDR3, as DNA: TGTGCCAGCAGCTCGACAGGGGGGACTGGAAACACCATATATTTT.

Judged by abundance, this clone is medium-sized. V usage is TRBV28 and J usage is TRBJ2-3, with unresolved D. Per the germline V gene, CDR1 is MDHEN and CDR2 is SYDVKM. CDR3 size: 16 residues. With 2 bases removed from V and 2 bases from J, the gap between germline ends came to 14 bases. The CDR3 sequence: CASSLLGRLTTDTQYF. CDR3 nucleotides: TGTGCCAGCAGTTTACTAGGAAGGCTAACCACAGATACGCAGTATTTT.

At least ten counts were recorded for this clone. V gene TRBV11-3 combines with J gene TRBJ2-5; TRBD2 agrees at 9 bases. This CDR3 contains 19 residues. The trim removed 7 bases at V and 3 bases at J, leaving 21 bases unmatched. Germline CDR1 is SGHNT and CDR2 is YENEEA. As DNA, the CDR3 is TGTGCCAGCACCCACCGGACAGCGGGGGGCCAGGGAGGGGAAGAGACCCAGTACTTC. It is translated as CASTHRTAGGQGGEETQYF. Variable domain in full (rest from reference TRBV11-3 and TRBJ2-5): EAGVVQSPRYKIIEKKQPVAFWCNPISGHNTLYWYLQNLGQGPELLIRYENEEAVDDSQLPKDRFSAERLKGVDSTLKIQPAELGDSAVYLCASTHRTAGGQGGEETQYFGPGTRLLVL.

This clone was seen a handful of times. The chain joins TRBV18 to TRBJ1-6, with a tentative D call TRBD1 (6 bases). V was trimmed by 6 bases and J by 9 bases, leaving 15 bases between them. The CDR3 is 14 residues long. Germline-derived CDR1 and CDR2 are KGHSH and LQKENI. The CDR3 is CASSLGGQGSPLHF. The CDR3 nucleotides read TGTGCCAGCTCCCTTGGGGGGCAAGGTTCACCCCTCCACTTT. Variable domain in full (rest from reference TRBV18 and TRBJ1-6): NAGVMQNPRHLVRRRGQEARLRCSPMKGHSHVYWYRQLPEEGLKFMVYLQKENIIDESGMPKERFSAEFPKEGPSILRIQQVVRGDSAAYFCASSLGGQGSPLHFGNGTRLTVT.